This T cell receptor (beta chain) was obtained from a study of control samples from healthy donors and cancer patients. The CDR3 runs 15 residues. From germline, CDR1 is SGHTA and CDR2 FQGNSA. The V end was cut by 4 bases, the J end by 4 bases, with 16 bases between. The method was immunoSEQ multiplex PCR; TCRdb's version includes in-frame clones alone and lacks a portion of them. In the table there are some 410,000 clones, approximately 90% of which are singletons. V usage is TRBV7-2 and J usage is TRBJ2-5; the D gene could be TRBD1 or TRBD2 (7 bases each). Specimen: PBMCs. This clonotype was obtained from a man aged 35-49 years with head and neck cancer. In DNA form, the CDR3 reads TGTGCCAGCAGCTCACCCAGGGGGGGGTTAGAGACCCAGTACTTC. This gives the protein CASSSPRGGLETQYF.